A selection of T cell receptor beta chains follows, all from one sample in a study of tumor and adjacent non-tumor tissue in lung cancer. Each CDR3 protein gets one entry after TCRdb re-called the multiplex PCR reads with MiXCR. The sample has 50,000 or so distinct CDR3 sequences; 74% are singletons. Sequenced: distant non-tumor lung tissue. The receptors derive from a woman aged 55-75 years with non-small cell lung cancer. Both conserved end residues are part of each CDR3. D genes are given only for firm matches. Rows give clone size only sometimes, using once, few, many, or a class for an expanded clone.

V	size	J	D	DNA	CDR3
TRBV11-2	NA	TRBJ1-2	NA	TGTGCCAGCAGCTTAGGTTCTGGAGCCTACGCCTTC	CASSLGSGAYAF
TRBV4-3	NA	TRBJ2-6	NA	TGCGCCAGCAGCCAAGAACGCGGGGCCAGCGTCCTGCCTTTC	CASSQERGASVLPF
TRBV28	NA	TRBJ2-1	NA	TGTGCCAGCAGTTTGGGGGGCTTTAAGTACAATGAGGAGTTCTTC	CASSLGGFKYNEEFF
TRBV11-3	NA	TRBJ2-7	NA	TGTGACAGCTGCTTAGATACGGGAACCTACGAGGAGTACTTC	CDSCLDTGTYEEYF
TRBV28	NA	TRBJ1-2	NA	TGTGCCAGCGGTTTAACCGCCAGGGATTATTCTAACTATAGGACTAACTATGGCTACACCTTC	CASGLTARDYSNYRTNYGYTF
TRBV6-2/TRBV6-3	few	TRBJ2-1	NA	TGTGCCAGCAGCCCTGCCAATGGACAGTTCTTC	CASSPANGQFF
TRBV11-2	NA	TRBJ2-7	NA	TGTGCCAGCAGCCGGGATAGGGCAGGGGAAGAGCAGTACTTC	CASSRDRAGEEQYF
TRBV11-3	NA	TRBJ2-7	NA	TGTGGCTGCAGCTTAGATACGGGAACCTACAAGCAGTACTTC	CGCSLDTGTYKQYF
TRBV4-2	NA	TRBJ2-7	NA	TGTGCCAACAGCCAAGCTAGCGAGGACTACGAGCAGTACTTC	CANSQASEDYEQYF
TRBV6-2/TRBV6-3	NA	TRBJ2-2	NA	TGTGCCAGCAGTTACACGGTGAAAAACACCGGGGAGCTGTTTTTT	CASSYTVKNTGELFF
TRBV12-3/TRBV12-4	NA	TRBJ2-2	NA	TGTGCCAGCAGTTTTGTGGACGGGGAGCCGTTTTTT	CASSFVDGEPFF
TRBV6-2/TRBV6-3	many	TRBJ1-1	TRBD1	TGTGCCAGCCAGACTCCGGGACAGGGGGTTACTGAAGCTTTCTTT	CASQTPGQGVTEAFF
TRBV6-5	many	TRBJ1-2	NA	TGTGCCAGCAGTATTGAACAGGGTAGCTATGGCTACACCTTC	CASSIEQGSYGYTF
TRBV6-6	NA	TRBJ2-7	NA	TGTGTCAGCACGCCAGGGGGGGCCTATGAGCAGTACTTC	CVSTPGGAYEQYF
TRBV6-2/TRBV6-3	once	TRBJ1-6	NA	TGTGCCAGCGGCTACTCGGGACGGCCCCTAAATTCACCCCTCCACTTT	CASGYSGRPLNSPLHF
TRBV6-6	NA	TRBJ2-3	NA	TGTGACAGCGCTGAAGGGGCTGGTACGCAGTATTTT	CDSAEGAGTQYF
TRBV6-6	NA	TRBJ2-7	NA	TGTGCCAGCAGTCACCAGACAAGGGGAGACTACGAGCAGTATTTC	CASSHQTRGDYEQYF
TRBV6-5	NA	TRBJ2-5	TRBD1	TGTGCCAACAGTCGGACAGGGGATCAAAAGACCCAATACTTC	CANSRTGDQKTQYF
TRBV18	NA	TRBJ2-3	NA	TGTGCCAGCTCAAAACGGGGTCTTCTTGAGAGCACAGATACGCAGTATTTT	CASSKRGLLESTDTQYF
TRBV29-1	NA	TRBJ1-2	NA	TGCAGCGTTGAGCTACTTGCCCGACGGGATAACTATGACTACACCTTC	CSVELLARRDNYDYTF
TRBV11-3	NA	TRBJ2-2	TRBD1	TGTGCCTGTAGCCCCGGGACAGGGGTCACCTGGGAGCTGTTTTTT	CACSPGTGVTWELFF
TRBV12-3/TRBV12-4	NA	TRBJ1-6	NA	TGTGCCAGCAGCTTGCGGCATGATAATTCACCCCTCCACTTT	CASSLRHDNSPLHF
TRBV4-3	NA	TRBJ2-7	NA	TGCGCCAGCAGCCAAGAACGGTATTACTACTTGCAGTACTTC	CASSQERYYYLQYF
TRBV11-2	NA	TRBJ2-1	NA	TGTGCCAGCAGTGGGCGGTTTCGCAGTGAGCAGTTCTTC	CASSGRFRSEQFF
TRBV6-5	NA	TRBJ1-2	NA	TGTGCCAGCAGTTACTCTGTACGGACTTACGGCTACACCTTC	CASSYSVRTYGYTF
TRBV5-1	NA	TRBJ1-2	NA	TGCGCCATCAGCTTGGAGGGGGAGCATGGCTACACCTTC	CAISLEGEHGYTF
TRBV12-3/TRBV12-4	NA	TRBJ1-2	NA	TGTGCCAGCAGCCCTACGGGGGGCTATGGCTACACCTTT	CASSPTGGYGYTF
TRBV4-3	NA	TRBJ2-3	NA	TGCGCCAGCAGCCATGGTTTTAGGAGCACAGATACACAGTATTTT	CASSHGFRSTDTQYF
TRBV4-1	NA	TRBJ2-2	NA	TGCGCCAGTACCCAAGAATGGAGTAACACCGGGGAGCTGTTTTTT	CASTQEWSNTGELFF
TRBV6-6	once	TRBJ2-6	NA	TGTGCCGGCAGTCACGACAGCTCTGGGGCCAACGTCCTGACTTTC	CAGSHDSSGANVLTF
TRBV29-1	NA	TRBJ2-5	NA	TGCAGCGTTGTGGATCCTTCCCAAGAGACCCAATACTTC	CSVVDPSQETQYF
TRBV28	NA	TRBJ2-3	NA	TGTACCAGCCGCAGCGGAGCCACAGGTACGCAGTATTTT	CTSRSGATGTQYF
TRBV11-2	NA	TRBJ2-2	NA	TGTGCCAGCAGCTCAGAGTGGGGGAATACCGGGGAGCTGTATTTT	CASSSEWGNTGELYF
TRBV6-5	NA	TRBJ2-6	NA	TGTGCCAGCGGTCGACAGGGAGGAGGGGGGGCTAAGGTCCTGACTTTC	CASGRQGGGGAKVLTF
TRBV6-2/TRBV6-3	once	TRBJ2-2	NA	TGTGCCAGCAGTTACACCCGACAGAGGGCCAACACTGGGGAGCTGTTTTTC	CASSYTRQRANTGELFF
TRBV30	few	TRBJ2-1	NA	TGTGCCTGGAGTCCACTGTCGGTGCAGTTCTTC	CAWSPLSVQFF
TRBV6-1	NA	TRBJ1-2	TRBD1	TGTGCCAGCAGTGCAAACCGGGACAGGCCTAACTATGTCTACACCTTC	CASSANRDRPNYVYTF
TRBV5-6	NA	TRBJ2-7	NA	TGTGCCAGCAACTCGACGAGGGAGCAGTACTTC	CASNSTREQYF
TRBV11-2	once	TRBJ2-3	TRBD1	TGTGCAAGCAGCGCCACCGGGACAGCCACAGGTACGCAGTATTTT	CASSATGTATGTQYF
TRBV12-3/TRBV12-4	NA	TRBJ2-1	TRBD1	TGTACCAGCAGTTCTACCCTGACAGGGTCGGAAGTCCACAATGAGCAGTTCTTC	CTSSSTLTGSEVHNEQFF
TRBV5-1	many	TRBJ1-4	NA	TGCGCCAGCAGCTTTGGCAGGGGAGAAGAAAAACTGTTTTTT	CASSFGRGEEKLFF
TRBV5-4	NA	TRBJ2-1	TRBD2	TGTGCCAGCAGTCTGGGGGGACTATCAGATAATGAGCAGTTCTTC	CASSLGGLSDNEQFF
TRBV28	many	TRBJ2-3	NA	TGTGCCAGCAGTTTTCGCTCACCAAGAGATACGCAGTATTTT	CASSFRSPRDTQYF
TRBV29-1	once	TRBJ1-2	NA	TGCAGCGATCAAAGGGGCTTGGGTGACTACACCTTC	CSDQRGLGDYTF
TRBV10-3	NA	TRBJ2-3	NA	TGTGCCATCGGTGAAGAGACCGGCACAGATACGCAGTATTTT	CAIGEETGTDTQYF
TRBV11-3	NA	TRBJ2-3	TRBD1	TGTGCCAGCAGCCTTCGAACAGGGGGAAGGATAGATACGCAGTATTTT	CASSLRTGGRIDTQYF
TRBV20-1	NA	TRBJ2-1	NA	TGCAGTGCTAGGGCCCCTCTGGGGGAGGAGAATGTGCGGTTCTTC	CSARAPLGEENVRFF
TRBV4-1	once	TRBJ2-1	NA	TGCGCCGGGGGGCCGGGACTACCGTACAATGAGCAGTTCTTC	CAGGPGLPYNEQFF
TRBV6-5	NA	TRBJ2-7	NA	TGTGCCAGCAGTTTGGACGGAACCTACAAGCAGTGCTTC	CASSLDGTYKQCF
TRBV6-5	NA	TRBJ2-5	NA	TGTACTAGCAGTCGGCAGGGCGATGAGGAGACCCAGTATTTC	CTSSRQGDEETQYF